The clone carrying this TCR beta chain was detected only once. Its target is unknown. This sample is part of a study of cytomegalovirus exposure and HLA in healthy donors. The PCR contained 60 Vbeta and 13 Jbeta primers. Sequencing used immunoSEQ multiplex PCR; TCRdb keeps in-frame clones, though not all of them. The table records 200,000 or so clones, over 75% of them present only once. The CDR3 extends over 12 amino acids. Trimming removed 6 bases at V and 2 bases at J, with 11 bases between. Germline CDR1 SQVTM, CDR2 ANQGSEA. Study-wide findings and caveats: Presence/absence results assume similar sequencing depth per donor, which may not hold.

The sample was PBMCs. The source is a girl under three years old in good health and CMV-seronegative. The chain links TRBV29-1 to TRBJ2-7; D may be TRBD1 (6 bases). The CDR3 spells CSVVGQPYEQYF. The CDR3 coding sequence is TGCAGCGTCGTCGGACAGCCCTACGAGCAGTACTTC.